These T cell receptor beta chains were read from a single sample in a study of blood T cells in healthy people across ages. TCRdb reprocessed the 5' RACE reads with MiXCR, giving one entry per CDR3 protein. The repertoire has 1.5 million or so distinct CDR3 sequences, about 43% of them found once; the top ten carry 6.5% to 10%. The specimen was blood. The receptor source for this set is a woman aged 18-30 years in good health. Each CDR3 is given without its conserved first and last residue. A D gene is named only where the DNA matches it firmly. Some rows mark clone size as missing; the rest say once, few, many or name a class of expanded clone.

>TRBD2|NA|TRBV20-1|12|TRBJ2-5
SARGGEGQETQY
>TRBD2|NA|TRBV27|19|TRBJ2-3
ASSTSWVGTSGTRGTDTQY
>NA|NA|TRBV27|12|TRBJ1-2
ASSPAVDPYGYT
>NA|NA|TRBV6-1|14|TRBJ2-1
ASSEALSGAYNEQF
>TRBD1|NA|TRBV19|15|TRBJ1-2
ASSSGTVAYANYGYT
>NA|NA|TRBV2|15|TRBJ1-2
ASSETRSEPTVYGYT
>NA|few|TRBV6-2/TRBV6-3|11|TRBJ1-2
ASSYSRDYGYT
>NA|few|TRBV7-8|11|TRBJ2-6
ASSRVGANVLT
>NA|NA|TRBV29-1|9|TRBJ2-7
SVVNSYEQY
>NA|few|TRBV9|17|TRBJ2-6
ASSAPTDQPWAGANVLT
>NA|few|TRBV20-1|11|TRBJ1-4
KAPVPTNEKLF
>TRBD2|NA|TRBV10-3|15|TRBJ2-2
AISESGVAGDTGELF
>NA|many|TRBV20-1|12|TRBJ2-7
SARPTGMSYEQY
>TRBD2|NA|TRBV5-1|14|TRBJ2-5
ASSLGLAEFGETQY
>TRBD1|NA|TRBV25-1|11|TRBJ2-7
ASSERGPDEQY
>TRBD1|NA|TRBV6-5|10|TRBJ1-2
ASTGTDSGYT
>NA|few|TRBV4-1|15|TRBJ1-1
ASSQDRAGEDWTEAF
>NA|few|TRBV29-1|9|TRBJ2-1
SGARANEQF
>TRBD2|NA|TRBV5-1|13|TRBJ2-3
ASSWSGGSTDTQY
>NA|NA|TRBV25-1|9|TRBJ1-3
ASNEGNTIY
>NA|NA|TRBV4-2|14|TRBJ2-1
ASSQDLDSSYNEQF
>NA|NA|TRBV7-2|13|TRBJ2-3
ASSLEVAYTDTQY
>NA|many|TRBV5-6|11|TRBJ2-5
ASSTGAEETQY
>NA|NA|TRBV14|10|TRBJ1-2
ASRPTGLVAT
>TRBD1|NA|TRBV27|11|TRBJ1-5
ASGTVMNQPQH
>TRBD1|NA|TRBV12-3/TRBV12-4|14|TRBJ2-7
ASRSSGTGRTYEQY
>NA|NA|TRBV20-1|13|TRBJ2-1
SARPGRASYNEQF
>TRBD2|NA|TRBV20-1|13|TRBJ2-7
SATGLAGKIYEQY
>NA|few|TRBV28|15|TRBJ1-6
ATLPGPYPVYNSPLH
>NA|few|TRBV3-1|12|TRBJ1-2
ASSQELGGDGYT
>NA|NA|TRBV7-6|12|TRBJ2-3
ASKGGGNGDTQY
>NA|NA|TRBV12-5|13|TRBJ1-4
ASGLVGERPEKLF
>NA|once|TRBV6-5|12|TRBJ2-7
AGSPEGGSYEQY
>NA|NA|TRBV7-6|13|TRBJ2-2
ASSLAPDYTGELF
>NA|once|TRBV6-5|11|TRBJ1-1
AARRGMNTEAF
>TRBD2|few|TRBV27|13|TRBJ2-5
ASSYGTSGGETQY
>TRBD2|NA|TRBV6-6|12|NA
ASSAGGLQETQY
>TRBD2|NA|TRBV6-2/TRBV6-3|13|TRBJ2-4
ASSYSTSGGYERY
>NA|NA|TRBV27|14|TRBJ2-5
ASSNTLGRGEKTQY
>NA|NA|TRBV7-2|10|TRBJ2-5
ASSQGRIWQY
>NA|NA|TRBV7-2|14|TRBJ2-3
ASSPRLGRVVDTQY